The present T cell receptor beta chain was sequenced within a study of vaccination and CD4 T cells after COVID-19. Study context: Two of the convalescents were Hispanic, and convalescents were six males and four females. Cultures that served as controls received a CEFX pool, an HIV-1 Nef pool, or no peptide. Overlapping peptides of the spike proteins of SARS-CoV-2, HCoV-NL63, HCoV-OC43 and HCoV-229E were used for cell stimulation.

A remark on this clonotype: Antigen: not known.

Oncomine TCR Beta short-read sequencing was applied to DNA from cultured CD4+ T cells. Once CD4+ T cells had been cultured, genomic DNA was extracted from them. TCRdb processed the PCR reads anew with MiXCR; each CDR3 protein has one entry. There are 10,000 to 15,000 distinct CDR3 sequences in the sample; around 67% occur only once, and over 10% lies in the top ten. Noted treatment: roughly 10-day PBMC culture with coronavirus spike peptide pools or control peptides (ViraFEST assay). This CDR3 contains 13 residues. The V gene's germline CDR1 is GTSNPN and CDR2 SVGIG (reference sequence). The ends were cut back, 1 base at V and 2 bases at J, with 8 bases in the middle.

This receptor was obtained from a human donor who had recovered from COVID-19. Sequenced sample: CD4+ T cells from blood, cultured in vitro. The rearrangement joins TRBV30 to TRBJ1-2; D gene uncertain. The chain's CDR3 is CAWSANMNYGYTF. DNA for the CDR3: TGTGCCTGGAGTGCTAATATGAACTATGGCTACACCTTC.